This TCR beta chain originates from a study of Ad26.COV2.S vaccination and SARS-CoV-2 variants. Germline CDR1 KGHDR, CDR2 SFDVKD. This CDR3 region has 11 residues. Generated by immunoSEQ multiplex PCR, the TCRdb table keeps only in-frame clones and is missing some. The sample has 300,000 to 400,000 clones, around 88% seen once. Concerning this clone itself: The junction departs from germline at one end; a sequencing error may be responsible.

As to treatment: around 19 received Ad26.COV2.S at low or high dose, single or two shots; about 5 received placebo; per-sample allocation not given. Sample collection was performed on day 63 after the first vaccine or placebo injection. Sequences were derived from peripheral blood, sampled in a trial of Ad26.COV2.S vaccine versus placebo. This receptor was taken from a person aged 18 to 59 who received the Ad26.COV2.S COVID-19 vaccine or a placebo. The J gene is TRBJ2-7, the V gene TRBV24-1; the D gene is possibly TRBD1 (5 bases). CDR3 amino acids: CAIRQTTLRSF. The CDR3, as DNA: TGTGCCATAAGACAGACAACCTTGCGAAGCTTC.